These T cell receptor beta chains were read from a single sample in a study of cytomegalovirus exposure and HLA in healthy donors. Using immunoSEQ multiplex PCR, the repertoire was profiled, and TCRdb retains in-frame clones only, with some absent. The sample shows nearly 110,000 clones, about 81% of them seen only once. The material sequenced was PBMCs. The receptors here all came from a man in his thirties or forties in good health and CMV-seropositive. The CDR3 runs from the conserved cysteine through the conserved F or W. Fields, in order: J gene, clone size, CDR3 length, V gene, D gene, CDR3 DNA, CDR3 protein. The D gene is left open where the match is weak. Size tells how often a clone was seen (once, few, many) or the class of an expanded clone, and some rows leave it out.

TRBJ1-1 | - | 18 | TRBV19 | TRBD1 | TGTGCCAGTAGTCCCCGTTGGCCGGGACAGGGGGCGAACACTGAAGCTTTCTTT | CASSPRWPGQGANTEAFF
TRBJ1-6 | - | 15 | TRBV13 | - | TGTGCCAGCAGCTTAGTTGGGGGGAGGGATTCACCCCTCCACTTT | CASSLVGGRDSPLHF
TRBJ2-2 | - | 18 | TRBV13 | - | TGTGCCAGCAGCGCCTACTCCGGGACAAACCTCGGGACCGGGGAGCTGTTTTTT | CASSAYSGTNLGTGELFF
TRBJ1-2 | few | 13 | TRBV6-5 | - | TGTGCCAGCAGTTACGACAGAGGCTATGGCTACACCTTC | CASSYDRGYGYTF
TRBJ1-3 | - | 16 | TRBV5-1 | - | TGCGCCAGCAGCTTGAACGGGGTAGGGACTGGAGACACCATATATTTT | CASSLNGVGTGDTIYF
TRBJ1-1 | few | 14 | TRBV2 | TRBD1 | TGTGCCAGCAGTCCCGGGACAGTGGGACCTGAAGCTTTCTTT | CASSPGTVGPEAFF
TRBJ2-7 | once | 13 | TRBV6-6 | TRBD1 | TGTGCCAGCAGTCCCGGGACAGCCTACGAGCAGTACTTC | CASSPGTAYEQYF
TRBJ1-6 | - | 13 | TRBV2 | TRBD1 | TGTGCCAGCAGGGGACAGCCAAATTCACCCCTCCACTTT | CASRGQPNSPLHF
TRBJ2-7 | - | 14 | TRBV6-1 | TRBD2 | TGTGCCAGCTTATCCGGGACTAGTTTCCACGAGCAGTACTTC | CASLSGTSFHEQYF
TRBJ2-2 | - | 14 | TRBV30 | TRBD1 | TGTGCCTGGAACAGAGGGGGCCTAACCGGGGAGCTGTTTTTT | CAWNRGGLTGELFF
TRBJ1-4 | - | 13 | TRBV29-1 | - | TGCAGCGTCAGCCGGGCAACTAATGAAAAACTGTTTTTT | CSVSRATNEKLFF
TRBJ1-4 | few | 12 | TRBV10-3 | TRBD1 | TGTGCCACCGGGACAGCTAATGAAAAACTGTTTTTT | CATGTANEKLFF
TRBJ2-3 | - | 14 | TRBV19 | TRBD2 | TGTGCCAGTAGGGGTAGCGGGGGGGCAGATACGCAGTATTTT | CASRGSGGADTQYF
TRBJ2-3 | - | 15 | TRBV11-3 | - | TGTGCCAGCAGCTTAGGGGGGCCATACACAGATACGCAGTATTTT | CASSLGGPYTDTQYF
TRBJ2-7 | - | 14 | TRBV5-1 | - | TGCGCCAGCAGCTGGCCGGACAGTAACTACGAGCAGTACTTC | CASSWPDSNYEQYF
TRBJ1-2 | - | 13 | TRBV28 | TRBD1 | TGTGCCAGCACTCGACAGGGCGTCTATGGCTACACCTTC | CASTRQGVYGYTF
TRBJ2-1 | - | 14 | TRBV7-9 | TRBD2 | TGTGCCAGCAGCGCGACTAGCGGACACAATGAGCAGTTCTTC | CASSATSGHNEQFF
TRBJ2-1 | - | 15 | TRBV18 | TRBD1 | TGTGCCAGCTCTCTCATTAGGGGGCGGTCCAATGAGCAGTTCTTC | CASSLIRGRSNEQFF
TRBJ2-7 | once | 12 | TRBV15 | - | TGTGCCACCAGCAGCTATCAGGACGAGCAGTACTTC | CATSSYQDEQYF
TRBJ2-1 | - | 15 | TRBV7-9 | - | TGTTCCAGCAGCCCCGAGGGGGGGGCGTGGAATGAGCAGTTCTTC | CSSSPEGGAWNEQFF
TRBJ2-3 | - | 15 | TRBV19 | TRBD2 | TGTGCCAGTAGTAACAGCGGGGGGCACACAGATACGCAGTATTTT | CASSNSGGHTDTQYF
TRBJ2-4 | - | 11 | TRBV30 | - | TGTGCCTGGAGGCCGGGTGACATTCAGTACTTC | CAWRPGDIQYF
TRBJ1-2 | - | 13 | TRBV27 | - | TGTGCCAGCAGGCCGACAGCCTCCTATGGCTACACCTTC | CASRPTASYGYTF
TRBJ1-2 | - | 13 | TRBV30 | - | TGTGCCTGGAGATCGGGGGGGATTTATGGCTACACCTTC | CAWRSGGIYGYTF
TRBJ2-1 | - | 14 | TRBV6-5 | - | TGTGCCAGCAGTCCACAGGGCCTGGGAAATGAGCAGTTCTTC | CASSPQGLGNEQFF
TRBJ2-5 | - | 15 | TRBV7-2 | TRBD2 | TGTGCCAGCAGCTTTAGACTAGCGGGGATAGAGACCCAGTACTTC | CASSFRLAGIETQYF
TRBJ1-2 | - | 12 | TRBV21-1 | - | TGTGCCAGCAGCAAACAGGTCTATGGCTACACCTTC | CASSKQVYGYTF
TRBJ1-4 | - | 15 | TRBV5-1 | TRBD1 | TGCGCCAGCAGCCAGACAGGGGGCAATAATGAAAAACTGTTTTTT | CASSQTGGNNEKLFF
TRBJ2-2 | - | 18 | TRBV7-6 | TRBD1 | TGTGCCAGCAGCTTATTCTTTAAGGGACAGGGTAACACCGGGGAGCTGTTTTTT | CASSLFFKGQGNTGELFF
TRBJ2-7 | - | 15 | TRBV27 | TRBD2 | TGTGCCAGCAGTTTATCGGCTAGCGGGGGGTACGAGCAGTACTTC | CASSLSASGGYEQYF
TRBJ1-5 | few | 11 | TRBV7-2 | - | TGTGCCAGCAGCCTGCGAGGACCCCAGCATTTT | CASSLRGPQHF
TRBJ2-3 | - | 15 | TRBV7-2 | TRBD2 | TGTGCCAGCAGCCCTCTAGCGGGGAGCACAGATACGCAGTATTTT | CASSPLAGSTDTQYF
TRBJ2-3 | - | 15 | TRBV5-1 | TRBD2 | TGCGCCAGCAGCGGAGCGGGGGGGCCCACAGATACGCAGTATTTT | CASSGAGGPTDTQYF
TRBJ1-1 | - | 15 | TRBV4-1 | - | TGCGCCAGCAGCCACTTCGAGCTTGAAAACACTGAAGCTTTCTTT | CASSHFELENTEAFF
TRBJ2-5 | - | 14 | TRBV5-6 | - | TGTGCCAGCAGTGATACGGGGAACATAGAGACCCAGTACTTC | CASSDTGNIETQYF
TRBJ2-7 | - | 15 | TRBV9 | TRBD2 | TGTGCCAGCTCCCAAGGTCCGGGGGGCTCCTACGAGCAGTACTTC | CASSQGPGGSYEQYF
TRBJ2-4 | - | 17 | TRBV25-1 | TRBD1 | TGTGCCAGCAGTCCCGGGGGAACAGGGGGTTCCAAAAACATTCAGTACTTC | CASSPGGTGGSKNIQYF
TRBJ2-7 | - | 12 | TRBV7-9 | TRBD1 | TGTTCCAGCAGCTTAGGACAGGCATCGGCCTTATTC | CSSSLGQASALF
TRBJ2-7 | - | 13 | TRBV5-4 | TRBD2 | TGTGCCAGCCGACTAGCGGGGGGTGAAGAGCAGTACTTC | CASRLAGGEEQYF
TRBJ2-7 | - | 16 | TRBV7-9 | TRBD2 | TGTTCCAGCAGCCATGGGACTAGCGGGGGCTCCTACGAGCAGTACTTC | CSSSHGTSGGSYEQYF
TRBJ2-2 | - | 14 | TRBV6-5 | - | TGTGCCAGCAGAAAGGAGAGGAACACCGGGGAGCTGTTTTTT | CASRKERNTGELFF
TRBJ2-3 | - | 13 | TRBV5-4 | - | TGTGCCAGCAGCCAGATCAGCACAGATACGCAGTATTTT | CASSQISTDTQYF
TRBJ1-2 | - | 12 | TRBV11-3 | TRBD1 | TGTGCCAGCAGCTCGACAGGGACTGGCTACACCTTC | CASSSTGTGYTF